These 7 T cell receptor beta chains were all obtained from the same sample, sequenced in a study of radiotherapy plus CTLA-4 blockade in lung cancer (dated by TCRdb to the late 2010s). Libraries came from the immunoSEQ multiplex PCR assay. TCRdb took over this immuneACCESS table, retaining in-frame rearrangements with V and J assigned. Such tables are incomplete; in checked studies, under half of the missing clones stem from an unresolved V gene, and the remainder is unexplained. The sample table contains about 60,000 clones; only one count was recorded for under 75% of them. The ten largest clones represent roughly 8.7% of the sample. The source material was peripheral blood, sampled from a patient treated with radiotherapy plus ipilimumab. The source is a human donor with non-small cell lung cancer whose response to radiotherapy plus ipilimumab could not be evaluated.

In this sample, this clone turned up once. This chain connects TRBV5-1 to TRBJ2-1; tentative D call: TRBD1 (6 bases). This CDR3 comprises 15 residues. CDR1 is SGHRS and CDR2 is YFSETQ in the germline V gene. V lost 2 bases and J 6 bases, leaving 15 bases between the germline ends. CDR3 DNA: TGCGCCAGCAGCTTACTAGACAGGATCAGCAATGAGCAGTTCTTC. Protein product: CASSLLDRISNEQFF.

V gene TRBV27 combines with J gene TRBJ2-2; 10 nucleotides line up with TRBD2. This CDR3 comprises 17 residues. Per the germline V gene, CDR1 is MNHEY and CDR2 is SMNVEV (reference sequence). The V gene end was trimmed by 6 bases and the J gene end by 3 bases; junction bases not matched to a gene: 10. CDR3 coding DNA: TGTGCCAGCAGCAGGACTAGCGGCCCGCAGTACACCGGGGAGCTGTTTTTT. Its protein is CASSRTSGPQYTGELFF.

In its sample, this clone was seen a few times. V and J are TRBV11-2 and TRBJ1-4, with D maybe TRBD1 (5 bases). The CDR3 is made up of 14 amino acids. CDR1 is SGHAT and CDR2 is FQNNGV in the germline V gene. Trimming removed 5 bases at V and 4 bases at J, with 11 bases between. The CDR3 loop reads CASSPPGGNEKLFF. The CDR3 DNA follows: TGTGCCAGCAGCCCCCCCGGGGGTAATGAAAAACTGTTTTTT.

The chain couples TRBV6-1 to TRBJ1-2, with TRBD1 as a possible D gene (6 bases). Germline-derived CDR1 and CDR2 are MNHNS and SASEGT. CDR3 length equals 15 residues. Trimming took 5 bases from V and 4 from J, leaving 17 bases between them. The DNA of the CDR3 is TGTGCCAGCAGTTTAGGGGGAGCTAACCCCTATGGCTACACCTTC. This translates into CASSLGGANPYGYTF.

J is TRBJ1-1 and V is TRBV11-2, with TRBD1 identical over 8 bases. The germline V gene encodes CDR1 SGHAT and CDR2 FQNNGV. V was clipped by 2 bases and J by 1 base; unmatched bases: 9. The CDR3 loop spans 17 amino acids. CDR3 coding DNA: TGTGCCAGCAGCTTACCAACAGGACAGGGTTCGAACACTGAAGCTTTCTTT. This gives the protein CASSLPTGQGSNTEAFF. The complete variable domain, with remaining parts taken from reference TRBV11-2 and TRBJ1-1, reads EAGVAQSPRYKIIEKRQSVAFWCNPISGHATLYWYQQILGQGPKLLIQFQNNGVVDDSQLPKDRFSAERLKGVDSTLKIQPAKLEDSAVYLCASSLPTGQGSNTEAFFGQGTRLTVV.

A few counts support this clone. The chain employs TRBV30 and TRBJ1-5, with D possibly being TRBD1 (5 bases). The CDR3 is 13 residues long. V was pared by 5 bases and J by 0 bases, with 8 bases between. Germline CDR1 GTSNPN, CDR2 SVGIG (reference sequence). CDR3 protein: CAWAGSSNQPQHF. Here the CDR3 DNA reads TGTGCCTGGGCAGGGTCTAGCAATCAGCCCCAGCATTTT. Full variable domain (outside the CDR3, taken from reference TRBV30 and TRBJ1-5): SQTIHQWPATLVQPVGSPLSLECTVEGTSNPNLYWYRQAAGRGLQLLFYSVGIGQISSEVPQNLSASRPQDRQFILSSKKLLLSDSGFYLCAWAGSSNQPQHFGDGTRLSIL.

This rearrangement joins TRBV2 to TRBJ1-4, with D maybe TRBD1 (5 bases). V lost 6 bases and J 8 bases, leaving 13 bases between the germline ends. This CDR3 comprises 13 residues. Germline CDR1 is SNHLY and CDR2 is FYNNEI. The chain's CDR3 is CASSVGRDEKLFF. The CDR3 region has the DNA TGTGCCAGCAGCGTCGGGAGGGACGAAAAACTGTTTTTT.